These 27 T cell receptor beta chains were sequenced from one sample in a study of OX40 agonist ivuxolimab in advanced cancers. Produced via immunoSEQ multiplex PCR; TCRdb's table is partial and in-frame only. The data show tens of thousands of clones, just under 90% seen once. The sequenced sample was CD4+ or CD8+ T cells sorted from blood, obtained in a trial of the OX40 agonist ivuxolimab. The receptors derive from an adult with an advanced solid tumor such as melanoma, head and neck, liver or kidney cancer.

The chain uses TRBV15 and TRBJ2-1; no firm D call. Trimming pared 0 bases from V and 15 bases from J, leaving 12 bases between. The germline V gene encodes CDR1 LNHNV and CDR2 YYDKDF (reference sequence). This CDR3 is built from 12 residues. This CDR3 reads CATSRDQISPFF. In nucleotides, the CDR3 is TGTGCCACCAGCAGAGATCAGATATCTCCGTTCTTC.

The chain carries TRBV15 and TRBJ2-7, with TRBD2 matching 12 bases. Germline V gene lookup returns CDR1 LNHNV and CDR2 YYDKDF (reference sequence). The V gene end was trimmed by 2 bases and the J gene end by 2 bases; junction bases not matched to a gene: 1. CDR3 size: 15 residues. CDR3 DNA sequence: TGTGCCACCAGCAGAAGGACTAGCGGGACCTACGAGCAGTACTTC. Translating gives CATSRRTSGTYEQYF.

CDR3 region: CASSKIAGRADEQYF. Written as DNA, the CDR3 is TGTGCCAGCAGCAAAATAGCGGGGAGGGCCGACGAGCAGTACTTC. The chain uses TRBV21-1 and TRBJ2-7; TRBD2 reflects the table's D call only, with no check against the DNA. TRBV21-1 counts as a pseudogene. This CDR3 region has 15 residues.

V gene TRBV11-2 combines with J gene TRBJ2-2; D gene unclear. CDR1 is SGHAT, CDR2 FQNNGV, per germline. This CDR3 is 12 amino acids long. The V and J ends lost 5 bases and 4 bases respectively, with 5 bases between them. This CDR3 reads CASSLGTGELFF. CDR3 nucleotides: TGTGCCAGCAGCCTTGGCACCGGGGAGCTGTTTTTT.

J is TRBJ2-3 and V is TRBV9; 13 bases line up with TRBD2. Germline V gives CDR1 SGDLS, CDR2 YYNGEE. After removal of 3 bases from V and 4 bases from J, the junction contained 11 bases not matched to a gene. The CDR3 extends over 18 amino acids. In DNA, the CDR3 is TGTGCCAGCAGCGCACCGCGGACTAGCGGGAGAGTATCAGATACGCAGTATTTT. Translated, it gives CASSAPRTSGRVSDTQYF.

The chain uses TRBV5-1 and TRBJ2-5; weak D call: TRBD1 (6 bases). Germline V gives CDR1 SGHRS, CDR2 YFSETQ. The germline V and J ends were trimmed by 1 base and 4 bases, with 11 bases remaining between them. The CDR3 length is 14 residues. The CDR3 region has the DNA TGCGCCAGCAGCTTGCAGGGGATGGGAGAGACCCAGTACTTC. It translates to CASSLQGMGETQYF.

This clone was recorded only once. The chain uses TRBV7-9 and TRBJ2-1, with a possible D match to TRBD1 (5 bases). The CDR3 contains 13 residues. V gave up 1 base and J gave up 13 bases, with 14 bases separating them. Germline V CDR1 and CDR2: SEHNR, FQNEAQ (reference sequence). As DNA, the CDR3 is TGTGCCAGCAGCTTAGTGACAGATTCCCCCCAGTTCTTC. Amino acid sequence: CASSLVTDSPQFF.

CDR3 sequence: CAISESYVGETQYF. CDR3 sequence (DNA): TGTGCCATCAGTGAGTCGTACGTCGGGGAGACCCAGTACTTC. The chain couples TRBV10-3 to TRBJ2-5, with no clear D. CDR1 is ENHRY and CDR2 is SYGVKD in the germline V gene. The CDR3 sequence is 14 residues long. Trimming took 0 bases from V and 5 from J, leaving 10 bases between them.

The chain has TRBV30 and TRBJ2-1, with 9 positions matching TRBD2. The CDR3 has 15 residues. Germline loops: CDR1 GTSNPN, CDR2 SVGIG (reference sequence). The V and J ends lost 3 bases and 5 bases, in that order; junction bases with no gene match: 8. CDR3 bases: TGTGCCTGGAGCACGGGAGCGGGAGGAGACAATGAGCAGTTCTTC. Translating gives CAWSTGAGGDNEQFF.

The V gene is TRBV11-2, the J gene TRBJ2-1; D possibly corresponds to TRBD2 (6 bases). CDR3 length equals 13 residues. The germline CDR1 and CDR2 sequences are SGHAT and FQNNGV. V lost 2 bases, J lost 10 bases, and 12 bases lay in between. The CDR3 here is CASSLSGTPEQFF. The CDR3 DNA reads as TGTGCCAGCAGCTTATCTGGGACTCCCGAGCAGTTCTTC.

This clone has just a few counts. CDR3 nucleotides: TGTGCCAGCACTCCCGGGGGTGGTCGGACAGATACGCAGTATTTT. It yields the protein CASTPGGGRTDTQYF. The chain joins TRBV27 to TRBJ2-3, with D maybe TRBD2 (6 bases). Germline loops: CDR1 MNHEY, CDR2 SMNVEV (reference sequence). This CDR3 region has 15 residues. Deletions cut 7 bases from V and 3 bases from J, with 17 bases between.

The genes are TRBV28 and TRBJ1-5; the D is unclear. Germline values: CDR1 MDHEN, CDR2 SYDVKM. The CDR3 sequence is 15 residues long. The germline V and J ends were trimmed by 4 bases and 1 base, with 11 bases remaining between them. Written as DNA, the CDR3 is TGTGCCAGCAGTTGGACTGGAAGGAGCAATCAGCCCCAGCATTTT. Its protein is CASSWTGRSNQPQHF.

Points on this clone: The germline gene is not matched at one end of the junction; a read error may be the cause. The chain couples TRBV5-3 to TRBJ1-4, with D perhaps TRBD1 (5 bases). TRBV5-3 is designated an ORF whose function remains uncertain. This CDR3 contains 13 residues. The CDR3 bases are TGTGCCAGAAGCTGGGGGGAGTATGGTCCTAAACCATTT. Translating gives CARSWGEYGPKPF.

The chain joins TRBV18 to TRBJ2-1, with 15 bases lining up with TRBD2. The CDR3 extends over 15 amino acids. The J segment lost 12 bases and the V segment lost 3 bases, leaving 6 bases of the junction unmatched. In germline, CDR1 is KGHSH, CDR2 LQKENI. CDR3 residues: CASSPGTSGRMWQFF. Written as DNA, the CDR3 is TGTGCCAGCTCACCCGGGACTAGCGGGAGGATGTGGCAGTTCTTC.

J is TRBJ1-4 and V is TRBV5-8, with 7 bases aligning to TRBD1. This CDR3 is built from 10 residues. Per the germline V gene, CDR1 is SGHTS and CDR2 is YDEGEE. Trimming removed 2 bases from V and 17 bases from J; junction bases left unmatched: 3. The CDR3 is CASSFEGGFF. The CDR3 nucleotides are TGTGCCAGCAGCTTTGAAGGGGGCTTTTTT.

The chain employs TRBV27 and TRBJ2-7, with D possibly TRBD1 on 6 matching bases. V shed 5 bases and J shed 3 bases, with 11 bases lying between them. The germline V gene has CDR1 MNHEY and CDR2 SMNVEV (reference sequence). The CDR3 length is 13 residues. The CDR3 nucleotides are TGTGCCAGCAGTCCCCAGGGACACTACGAGCAGTACTTC. Encoded protein: CASSPQGHYEQYF.

The chain has TRBV7-9 and TRBJ2-3; 8 bases map to TRBD1. After removal of 5 bases from V and 4 bases from J, the junction contained 8 bases not matched to a gene. The CDR3 contains 15 residues. Germline V CDR1 and CDR2: SEHNR, FQNEAQ (reference sequence). CDR3 residues: CASSADRGTADTQYF. DNA for the CDR3: TGTGCCAGCAGCGCAGACAGGGGAACCGCAGATACGCAGTATTTT.

The rearrangement links TRBV28 to TRBJ1-1; tentatively, D is TRBD1 (5 bases). This CDR3 comprises 15 residues. Between the trimmed V and J ends, which lost 8 bases and 0 bases, there was a span of 16 bases. From germline, CDR1 is MDHEN and CDR2 SYDVKM. The CDR3 DNA sequence: TGTGCCAGCTGTGCCAGACAGAGACTGAACACTGAAGCTTTCTTT. This translates into CASCARQRLNTEAFF. Full variable domain (remainder filled in from reference TRBV28 and TRBJ1-1): DVKVTQSSRYLVKRTGEKVFLECVQDMDHENMFWYRQDPGLGLRLIYFSYDVKMKEKGDIPEGYSVSREKKERFSLILESASTNQTSMYLCASCARQRLNTEAFFGQGTRLTVV.

The genes are TRBV28 and TRBJ2-7; no firm D call. The V end was cut by 2 bases, the J end by 4 bases, with 3 bases between. The CDR3 totals 11 residues. The germline V gene encodes CDR1 MDHEN and CDR2 SYDVKM. In DNA form, the CDR3 reads TGTGCCAGCAGTTTAGTATACGAGCAGTACTTC. Residues: CASSLVYEQYF.

This sequence joins TRBV7-9 and TRBJ1-5, with D perhaps TRBD1 (5 bases). CDR1 is SEHNR and CDR2 is FQNEAQ in the germline V gene (reference sequence). The CDR3 runs to 18 residues. V gave up 3 bases and J gave up 7 bases, with 25 bases separating them. CDR3 amino acids: CASSLSPVGVAGPQPQHF. DNA for the CDR3: TGTGCCAGCAGCTTGTCCCCGGTAGGTGTCGCAGGGCCACAGCCCCAGCATTTT. Supplemented by reference TRBV7-9 and TRBJ1-5, the full variable domain reads DTGVSQNPRHKITKRGQNVTFRCDPISEHNRLYWYRQTLGQGPEFLTYFQNEAQLEKSRLLSDRFSAERPKGSFSTLEIQRTEQGDSAMYLCASSLSPVGVAGPQPQHFGDGTRLSIL.

This rearrangement joins TRBV2 to TRBJ2-3; D is unclear. V was trimmed by 1 base and J by 8 bases, leaving 7 bases between them. The CDR3 consists of 12 residues. Germline V CDR1 and CDR2: SNHLY, FYNNEI. The CDR3: CASSEEWGTQYF. The CDR3 bases are TGTGCCAGCAGTGAAGAATGGGGTACGCAGTATTTT.

The chain employs TRBV2 and TRBJ2-7; no clear D. Trimming shortened V by 4 bases and J by 0 bases, and 10 bases separated the two germline ends. The CDR3 has 14 amino acids. CDR1 and CDR2 from the germline V gene are SNHLY and FYNNEI. The CDR3, as DNA: TGTGCCAGCAGTGGGCGGAAGAGCTCCTACGAGCAGTACTTC. It translates to CASSGRKSSYEQYF.

The chain is built from TRBV7-2 and TRBJ2-1; D may be TRBD2 (6 bases). CDR1 is SGHTA, CDR2 FQGNSA, per germline. This CDR3 comprises 15 residues. Trimming removed 1 base at V and 7 bases at J, with 14 bases between. This chain's CDR3 is CASSLGPRTTNEQFF. In DNA form, the CDR3 reads TGTGCCAGCAGCTTAGGGCCCAGGACTACTAATGAGCAGTTCTTC.

The chain couples TRBV6-5 to TRBJ2-7, with D maybe TRBD2 (5 bases). CDR1 and CDR2 (germline): MNHEY, SVGAGI. This CDR3 region has 15 residues. Trimming took 0 bases from V and 7 from J, leaving 16 bases between them. The CDR3 DNA sequence: TGTGCCAGCAGTTACTCGATTTGGGCGGGTGGGGAGCAGTACTTC. Translated: CASSYSIWAGGEQYF.

J is TRBJ2-3 and V is TRBV5-1; a possible D gene is TRBD1 (6 bases). Trimming took off 1 base at V and 4 bases at J, with 7 bases between the two ends. CDR1 and CDR2 from the germline V gene are SGHRS and YFSETQ. This CDR3 comprises 13 residues. The CDR3 loop is CASSLRGSDTQYF. Written as DNA, the CDR3 is TGCGCCAGCAGCTTGAGGGGGTCAGATACGCAGTATTTT.

The V gene is TRBV2, the J gene TRBJ2-5; D assignment may be TRBD1 or TRBD2 (6 bases each). CDR3 length: 14 amino acids. With 6 bases removed from V and 4 bases from J, the gap between germline ends came to 15 bases. In germline, CDR1 is SNHLY, CDR2 FYNNEI. The chain's CDR3 is CASRGGPGGETQYF. CDR3 nucleotides: TGTGCCAGCAGAGGGGGGCCTGGGGGAGAGACCCAGTACTTC.

This rearrangement joins TRBV7-9 to TRBJ2-1; a weak D match, TRBD2 (6 bases). The ends were cut back, 5 bases at V and 4 bases at J, with 18 bases in the middle. Germline CDR1 reads SEHNR; CDR2 reads FQNEAQ (reference sequence). The CDR3 contains 16 residues. The CDR3 is CASSHLRGGLYNEQFF. DNA of the CDR3: TGTGCCAGCAGCCATTTGAGGGGAGGATTATACAATGAGCAGTTCTTC.